This is a list of T cell receptor beta chains from one sample in a study of tumor-infiltrating lymphocytes in localized non-small cell lung cancer. The protocol was immunoSEQ multiplex PCR, while the TCRdb copy is restricted to in-frame clones and leaves out a portion. This table has 11,000 to 15,000 clones, approximately 80% appearing once. The specimen was lung tumor tissue. Receptors were obtained from a human donor with non-small cell lung cancer. Each CDR3 is given with its conserved first and last residue. The D gene is left open where the match is weak. The size field is filled for only some rows; it gives once, few, many or a size class.

TRBJ1-2 | TRBV5-6 | few | NA | CASSLYQRYRAYGYTF | TGTGCCAGCAGCTTGTACCAAAGGTACAGGGCCTATGGCTACACCTTC
TRBJ2-5 | TRBV6-1 | NA | NA | CASSLHGQLQETQYF | TGTGCCAGCAGTCTCCACGGACAGCTCCAAGAGACCCAGTACTTC
TRBJ1-1 | TRBV2 | NA | NA | CASSVVEGTEAFF | TGTGCCAGCAGTGTAGTCGAGGGTACTGAAGCTTTCTTT
TRBJ1-1 | TRBV5-4 | NA | NA | CASSLSGAFTEAFF | TGTGCCAGCAGCTTGTCTGGAGCTTTCACTGAAGCTTTCTTT
TRBJ1-1 | TRBV18 | NA | NA | CASSPRGQNTEAFF | TGTGCCAGCTCACCCCGGGGGCAGAACACTGAAGCTTTCTTT
TRBJ1-2 | TRBV5-6 | NA | NA | CASSFLLHGYTF | TGTGCCAGCAGCTTTTTACTTCATGGCTACACCTTC
TRBJ2-2 | TRBV5-1 | NA | NA | CASSLALNTGELFF | TGCGCCAGCAGCTTGGCCCTGAACACCGGGGAGCTGTTTTTT
TRBJ2-3 | TRBV13 | NA | TRBD2 | CASSLGAGGRADTQYF | TGTGCCAGCAGCTTAGGGGCGGGAGGTCGGGCAGATACGCAGTATTTT
TRBJ2-7 | TRBV5-5 | few | NA | CASSLGPSEQYF | TGTGCCAGCAGCTTGGGTCCAAGCGAGCAGTACTTC
TRBJ2-2 | TRBV7-9 | NA | NA | CASRFGGDGELFF | TGTGCCAGCAGGTTCGGGGGAGACGGGGAGCTGTTTTTT
TRBJ2-2 | TRBV29-1 | once | NA | CSALEGSGITGELFF | TGCAGCGCCCTGGAAGGTAGCGGCATCACCGGGGAGCTGTTTTTT
TRBJ1-2 | TRBV27 | NA | NA | CASSLSTPTANGYTF | TGTGCCAGCAGTTTATCGACCCCGACAGCCAATGGCTACACCTTC
TRBJ2-3 | TRBV21-1 | NA | NA | CASTRAREQYF | TGTGCCAGCACGAGGGCTCGGGAGCAGTATTTT
TRBJ2-1 | TRBV7-8 | NA | TRBD2 | CASSSPFTSGGDYNEQFF | TGTGCCAGCAGCTCCCCATTTACTAGCGGGGGGGATTACAATGAGCAGTTCTTC
TRBJ1-5 | TRBV5-5 | NA | NA | CASSLGFIRFYQPQHF | TGTGCCAGCAGCTTGGGGTTCATCCGATTCTATCAGCCCCAGCATTTT
TRBJ1-4 | TRBV7-8 | NA | NA | CASSLAGRWATNEKLFF | TGTGCCAGCAGCTTAGCCGGGAGGTGGGCAACTAATGAAAAACTGTTTTTT
TRBJ1-1 | TRBV7-3 | NA | NA | CASKVEGNTEAFF | TGTGCCAGCAAAGTCGAAGGAAACACTGAAGCTTTCTTT
TRBJ1-2 | TRBV28 | NA | TRBD1 | CASSPAGGNYGYTF | TGTGCCAGCAGTCCCGCAGGGGGGAACTATGGCTACACCTTC
TRBJ2-3 | TRBV6-1 | once | NA | CASEPSGTDTQYF | TGTGCCAGCGAACCTAGCGGCACAGATACGCAGTATTTT
TRBJ1-3 | TRBV5-1 | NA | NA | CASSSSLTGSGNTIYF | TGCGCCAGCAGCTCATCCCTCACAGGTAGTGGAAACACCATATATTTT
TRBJ1-2 | TRBV7-2 | NA | NA | CASSQTVTNYGYTF | TGTGCCAGCAGCCAGACAGTTACTAACTATGGCTACACCTTC
TRBJ2-7 | TRBV29-1 | NA | NA | CSVVAGRTYEQYF | TGCAGCGTTGTGGCAGGGCGCACCTACGAGCAGTACTTC
TRBJ1-3 | TRBV6-5 | NA | TRBD1 | CASRPPGGLGNTIYF | TGTGCCAGCAGACCGCCAGGGGGTCTCGGAAACACCATATATTTT
TRBJ1-2 | TRBV28 | NA | NA | CASSSPGQGGGYTF | TGTGCCAGCAGCTCGCCGGGGCAGGGAGGAGGCTACACCTTC
TRBJ2-5 | TRBV2 | NA | NA | CASSESLAVQETQYF | TGTGCCAGCAGTGAATCCCTAGCCGTGCAAGAGACCCAGTACTTC
TRBJ1-2 | TRBV6-5 | NA | TRBD1 | CASSSTYRGDDYGYTF | TGTGCCAGCAGTTCAACATACAGGGGAGACGACTATGGCTACACCTTC
TRBJ2-2 | TRBV6-1 | medium-sized | TRBD1 | CARGTGRELFF | TGTGCCCGCGGGACAGGGAGGGAGCTGTTTTTT
TRBJ1-6 | TRBV6-6 | NA | NA | CASSYGGGDSPLHF | TGTGCCAGCAGTTACGGGGGGGGTGATTCACCCCTCCACTTT
TRBJ2-7 | TRBV10-3 | NA | TRBD1 | CAISEGWQGVLYEQYF | TGTGCCATCAGTGAAGGCTGGCAGGGGGTTCTCTACGAGCAGTACTTC
TRBJ1-5 | TRBV19 | NA | NA | CASRRLSNQPQHF | TGTGCCAGCCGGCGGCTGAGCAATCAGCCCCAGCATTTT
TRBJ1-3 | TRBV7-9 | NA | NA | CASSNVGGNTIYF | TGTGCCAGCAGCAACGTGGGAGGAAACACCATATATTTT
TRBJ2-7 | TRBV6-1 | few | TRBD2 | CASRASGSGYEQYF | TGTGCCAGCAGGGCTAGCGGGAGTGGCTACGAGCAGTACTTC
TRBJ1-1 | TRBV9 | NA | TRBD1 | CASSPGTGSFEAFF | TGTGCCAGCAGCCCCGGGACAGGGAGTTTTGAAGCTTTCTTT
TRBJ1-2 | TRBV6-1 | NA | NA | CASSERQRGSF | TGTGCCAGCAGTGAAAGACAAAGGGGGTCATTC
TRBJ1-1 | TRBV2 | NA | NA | CASTENRADTEAFF | TGTGCCAGCACGGAAAATCGGGCGGACACTGAAGCTTTCTTT
TRBJ2-7 | TRBV11-1 | NA | NA | CASSLAVGEQYF | TGTGCCAGCAGCTTAGCGGTGGGAGAGCAGTACTTC
TRBJ1-1 | TRBV5-1 | NA | TRBD1 | CASSTGEVSTEAFF | TGCGCCAGCTCGACAGGGGAGGTTAGCACTGAAGCTTTCTTT
TRBJ1-1 | TRBV5-4 | NA | NA | CASNASAFF | TGTGCCAGCAACGCGTCAGCTTTCTTT
TRBJ1-3 | TRBV29-1 | NA | NA | CSVFARAEAGNTIYF | TGCAGCGTTTTCGCCAGGGCCGAGGCTGGAAACACCATATATTTT
TRBJ2-3 | TRBV29-1 | NA | NA | CSVEQDSTDTQYF | TGCAGCGTTGAACAGGATAGCACAGATACGCAGTATTTT
TRBJ1-1 | TRBV6-1 | NA | TRBD1 | CASRHQGGAFF | TGTGCCAGCAGACATCAGGGGGGAGCTTTCTTT
TRBJ2-2 | TRBV2 | NA | TRBD2 | CASSTSGGAIGELFF | TGTGCCAGCAGTACTAGCGGGGGGGCCATCGGGGAGCTGTTTTTT